The 21 T cell receptor beta chains presented below share a single source sample, sequenced in a study of shared clonotypes between healthy human individuals. Sequencing was performed with immunoSEQ multiplex PCR; in TCRdb, only in-frame clones are kept and a portion is missing. The sample consists of roughly 2 million clones, around 95% of them appearing once. The sequencing sample was made of naive CD4+ T cells sorted from blood. Regarding subset: CD45RA+ positively selected. These TCRs come from a man aged 18 to 30 in good health.

The chain uses TRBV5-4 and TRBJ2-7, with unresolved D. Germline-derived CDR1 and CDR2 are SGHNT and YYREEE (reference sequence). V was cut by 3 bases and J by 0 bases, with 10 bases left in between. The CDR3 runs to 14 residues. The CDR3 loop is CASSSASTSYEQYF. CDR3 sequence (DNA): TGTGCCAGCAGCTCTGCCAGTACCTCCTACGAGCAGTACTTC.

This clone was found once. This sequence joins TRBV2 and TRBJ2-1; no clear D. Germline V lookup: CDR1 SNHLY, CDR2 FYNNEI. This CDR3 has 11 amino acids. V gave up 8 bases and J gave up 4 bases, with 6 bases separating them. Here the CDR3 reads CASAGYNEQFF. The CDR3 nucleotides are TGTGCCAGCGCCGGATACAATGAGCAGTTCTTC.

DNA of the CDR3: TGTGCCAGCTCAAGCGGGACGGAGGGCGAGCAGTACTTC. This sequence encodes CASSSGTEGEQYF. The chain employs TRBV18 and TRBJ2-7; 7 positions agree with TRBD2. J lost 6 bases, V lost 5 bases, and 7 bases had no gene match. Per germline, CDR1 KGHSH and CDR2 LQKENI. The CDR3 is 13 amino acids.

The chain has TRBV29-1 and TRBJ2-5; 7 bases agree with TRBD1. Germline CDR1 and CDR2: SQVTM and ANQGSEA. The trim removed 6 bases at V and 2 bases at J, leaving 6 bases unmatched. CDR3 length: 13 amino acids. CDR3 nucleotides: TGCAGCGTGGGACAGACCATTCAAGAGACCCAGTACTTC. This codes for CSVGQTIQETQYF.

Remarks on this clone: A much larger clone sits a single nucleotide away, making a read error possible. This chain uses TRBV5-6 with TRBJ2-7; D possibly corresponds to TRBD1 (5 bases). The CDR3 sequence is 15 residues long. Germline V gives CDR1 SGHDT, CDR2 YYEEEE. DNA of the CDR3: TGTGCCAGCAGCTTGGAGGGCAGGGTTACGTACGAGCAGTGCTTC. Residues: CASSLEGRVTYEQCF.

Details on this clone: Different DNA sequences within this sample yield the same CDR3. This rearrangement joins TRBV19 to TRBJ2-5, with D perhaps TRBD2 (6 bases). CDR3 size: 13 residues. V lost 1 base to trimming and J lost 4 bases, with 7 bases between them. The germline CDR1 and CDR2 sequences are LNHDA and SQIVND (reference sequence). The CDR3 DNA reads TGTGCCAGTAGTATAGTGGGGGGAGAGACCCAGTACTTC. This gives the protein CASSIVGGETQYF.

The rearrangement joins TRBV5-1 to TRBJ1-1; tentatively, D is TRBD1 (5 bases). Germline V gene lookup returns CDR1 SGHRS and CDR2 YFSETQ. The CDR3 is made up of 14 amino acids. The V gene lost 0 bases and the J gene lost 2 bases, with 8 bases spanning the gap. The CDR3 region has the DNA TGCGCCAGCAGCTTGGGGGGCTTCAACACTGAAGCTTTCTTT. The encoded protein is CASSLGGFNTEAFF.

V gene TRBV4-1 combines with J gene TRBJ1-6; D uncertain. This CDR3 spans 15 amino acids. Germline V CDR1 and CDR2: MGHRA, YSYEKL. V lost 0 bases and J 3 bases, leaving 6 bases between the germline ends. CDR3 bases: TGCGCCAGCAGCCAAGACTCCCTCTATAATTCACCCCTCCACTTT. It codes for CASSQDSLYNSPLHF.

This rearrangement joins TRBV30 to TRBJ1-5, with 8 bases fitting TRBD1. J lost 5 bases, V lost 3 bases, and 12 bases had no gene match. The CDR3 loop spans 16 amino acids. Germline CDR1 GTSNPN, CDR2 SVGIG (reference sequence). This CDR3 is CAWRENLQGGHQPQHF. The CDR3 DNA reads as TGTGCCTGGAGGGAAAATTTACAGGGGGGACATCAGCCCCAGCATTTT.

With respect to this clone: This same CDR3 is encoded by further DNA sequences in the sample. J is TRBJ2-2 and V is TRBV29-1, with 7 bases lining up with TRBD1. Trimming at V came to 6 bases and at J to 1 base, leaving 2 bases not matched to a gene. Germline values: CDR1 SQVTM, CDR2 ANQGSEA. This CDR3 is built from 13 residues. The CDR3 DNA follows: TGCAGCGTGGACAGGCAGAACACCGGGGAGCTGTTTTTT. It yields the protein CSVDRQNTGELFF.

V and J are TRBV4-1 and TRBJ2-3; 11 bases are shared with TRBD2. V lost 4 bases, J lost 1 base, and 7 bases stayed unmatched. The CDR3 runs 17 residues. Germline V gene sequence: CDR1 MGHRA, CDR2 YSYEKL. The CDR3: CASSPFPGLAGTDTQYF. CDR3 DNA: TGCGCCAGCAGCCCCTTTCCGGGACTAGCGGGCACAGATACGCAGTATTTT.

The chain combines TRBV19 with TRBJ2-5, with D uncertain. V gave up 5 bases and J gave up 5 bases, with 21 bases separating them. Per germline, CDR1 LNHDA and CDR2 SQIVND (reference sequence). The CDR3 contains 16 residues. The CDR3 nucleotides are TGTGCCAGTAGTGCCCATAGTTCGGGCACGGTTGAGACCCAGTACTTC. It encodes CASSAHSSGTVETQYF.

The chain joins TRBV15 to TRBJ2-1; perhaps TRBD2 as D (5 bases). The CDR3 extends over 16 amino acids. CDR1 is LNHNV, CDR2 YYDKDF, per germline (reference sequence). The ends were cut back, 6 bases at V and 3 bases at J, with 18 bases in the middle. The CDR3 DNA reads as TGTGCCACCAGAAAGCGGACGCCTCAAAACTACAATGAGCAGTTCTTC. Its translation: CATRKRTPQNYNEQFF.

This clone was recorded only once. J is TRBJ2-1 and V is TRBV10-1; D is uncertain. The CDR3 is made up of 14 amino acids. V lost 3 bases and J lost 3, with 9 bases in between. Per germline, CDR1 WNHNN and CDR2 SYGVQD (reference sequence). The CDR3 DNA follows: TGCGCCAGCAGTGACTACACCAACTACAATGAGCAGTTCTTC. This encodes CASSDYTNYNEQFF.

The V gene is TRBV6-5, the J gene TRBJ2-7, with 7 positions matching TRBD1. Germline loops: CDR1 MNHEY, CDR2 SVGAGI. CDR3 length equals 13 residues. After removal of 6 bases from V and 3 bases from J, the junction contained 5 bases not matched to a gene. The CDR3, as DNA: TGTGCCAGCAGAGCTACAGGGGTCTACGAGCAGTACTTC. Protein: CASRATGVYEQYF.

The chain has TRBV6-5 and TRBJ1-5; 12 bases are a match to TRBD1. The germline V gene has CDR1 MNHEY and CDR2 SVGAGI. Losses at the gene ends were 6 bases for V and 9 bases for J; bases not matched to a gene: 6. This CDR3 region has 14 residues. In DNA, the CDR3 is TGTGCCAGCAGGCCCGGGACAGGGGGCTTGCCCCAGCATTTT. It encodes CASRPGTGGLPQHF.

The J gene is TRBJ1-6, the V gene TRBV7-2, with no clear D. Per the germline V gene, CDR1 is SGHTA and CDR2 is FQGNSA. V lost 2 bases and J 14 bases, leaving 19 bases between the germline ends. CDR3 size: 15 residues. The CDR3 spells CASSLTVEAGLTLHF. The DNA of the CDR3 is TGTGCCAGCAGCTTAACGGTGGAAGCAGGTCTAACCCTCCACTTT.

V is TRBV10-3 and J is TRBJ1-2; TRBD1 is a possible D gene (5 bases). Between the trimmed V and J ends, which lost 10 bases and 5 bases, there was a span of 14 bases. This CDR3 has 12 residues. Germline V lookup: CDR1 ENHRY, CDR2 SYGVKD. CDR3 nucleotide sequence: TGTGCCAGCAGCCCAGGGCAGTATGGCTACACCTTC. Translating gives CASSPGQYGYTF.

The chain joins TRBV7-2 to TRBJ2-5; D is unclear. The CDR3 loop spans 14 amino acids. V lost 5 bases, J lost 5 bases, and 15 bases lay in between. Looked up from germline, CDR1 is SGHTA and CDR2 is FQGNSA. The CDR3 sequence is CASSPAPKAETQYF. Here the CDR3 DNA reads TGTGCCAGCAGCCCAGCCCCGAAAGCCGAGACCCAGTACTTC.

As concerns this clone: Other DNA sequences in the sample encode the same CDR3. CDR3 region: CASSLRTETETQYF. The CDR3 bases are TGTGCCAGCAGCTTGAGGACGGAGACGGAGACCCAGTACTTC. J is TRBJ2-5 and V is TRBV7-9; D remains ambiguous. The CDR3 extends over 14 amino acids. V was shortened by 3 bases and J by 5 bases, with 13 bases between the two germline ends. The germline V gene has CDR1 SEHNR and CDR2 FQNEAQ (reference sequence).

This clone was detected once. The V gene is TRBV4-1, the J gene TRBJ1-5, with 9 bases lining up with TRBD1. Germline CDR1 MGHRA, CDR2 YSYEKL. V was pared by 1 base and J by 7 bases, with 8 bases of the junction left unmatched. CDR3 length: 16 amino acids. The CDR3 DNA sequence: TGCGCCAGCAGCCAAGGACAGGGGGAGAACTACCAGCCCCAGCATTTT. Protein sequence: CASSQGQGENYQPQHF.